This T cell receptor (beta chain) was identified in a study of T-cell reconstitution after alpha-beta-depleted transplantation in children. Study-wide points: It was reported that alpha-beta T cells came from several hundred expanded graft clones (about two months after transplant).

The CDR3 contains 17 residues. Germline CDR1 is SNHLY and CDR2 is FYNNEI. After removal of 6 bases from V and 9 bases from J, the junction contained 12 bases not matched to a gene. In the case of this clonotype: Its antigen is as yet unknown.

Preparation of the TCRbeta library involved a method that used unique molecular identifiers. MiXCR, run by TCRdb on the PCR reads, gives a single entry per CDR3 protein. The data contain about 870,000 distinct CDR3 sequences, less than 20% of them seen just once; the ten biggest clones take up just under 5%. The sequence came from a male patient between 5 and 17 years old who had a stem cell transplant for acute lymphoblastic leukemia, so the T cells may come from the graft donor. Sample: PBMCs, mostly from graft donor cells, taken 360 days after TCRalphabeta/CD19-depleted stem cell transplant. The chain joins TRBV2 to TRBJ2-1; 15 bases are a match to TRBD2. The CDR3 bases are TGTGCCAGCAGGAAGACGGGGGGACTAGCGGGAGGTGCTGAGCAGTTCTTC. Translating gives CASRKTGGLAGGAEQFF.